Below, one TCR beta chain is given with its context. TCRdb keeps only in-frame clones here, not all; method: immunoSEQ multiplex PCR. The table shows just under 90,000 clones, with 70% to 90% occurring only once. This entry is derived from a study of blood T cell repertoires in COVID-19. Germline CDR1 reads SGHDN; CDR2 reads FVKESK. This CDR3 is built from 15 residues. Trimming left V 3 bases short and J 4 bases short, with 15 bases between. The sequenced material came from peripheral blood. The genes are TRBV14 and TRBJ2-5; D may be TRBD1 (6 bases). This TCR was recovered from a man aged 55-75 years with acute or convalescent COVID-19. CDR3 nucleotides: TGTGCCAGCAGCCACGAACTACAGGGTTTAGAGACCCAGTACTTC. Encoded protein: CASSHELQGLETQYF.